This T cell receptor beta chain was sequenced for a study of cytomegalovirus exposure and HLA in healthy donors. The overall study: About 200 million T cells yielded approximately 100 million unique TCR beta sequences, as an earlier analysis found.

The CDR3 has 12 residues. Germline V gives CDR1 SEHNR, CDR2 FQNEAQ (reference sequence). The V gene lost 6 bases and the J gene lost 4 bases, with 10 bases spanning the gap. Amplification used 60 Vbeta primers and 13 Jbeta primers. Assay used: immunoSEQ multiplex PCR; TCRdb lists only in-frame clones, some missing. Among about 120,000 clones listed, around 65% were seen once. The rearrangement joins TRBV7-9 to TRBJ2-7, with a possible D match to TRBD1 (6 bases). The source of this sequence is a man between 18 and 35 years old in good health and CMV-seronegative. Source material: PBMCs. CDR3 region: CASRQDSYEQYF. CDR3 nucleotides: TGTGCCAGCAGACAGGACAGTTACGAGCAGTACTTC.